The 2 T cell receptor beta chains given below trace back to one sample, sequenced in a study of identical twins. TCRdb recomputed calls from the 5' RACE reads with MiXCR, one row per CDR3 protein. The table lists 300,000 or so distinct CDR3 sequences, roughly 9% of them singletons. These sequences were also reported in another study, on yellow fever vaccine responses in identical twins.

Sequencing was performed on CD8+ T cells sorted from blood. Receptors originate from a woman under 30 in good health.

This clonotype came up many times. The genes are TRBV27 and TRBJ1-1; D may be TRBD1 (5 bases). Looked up from germline, CDR1 is MNHEY and CDR2 is SMNVEV (reference sequence). The CDR3 runs 13 residues. Between the trimmed V and J ends, which lost 6 bases and 4 bases, there was a span of 12 bases. The CDR3, as DNA: TGTGCCAGCAGCCCCCTAACAGGCACTGAAGCTTTCTTT. Amino acid sequence: CASSPLTGTEAFF.

The V and J genes are TRBV19 and TRBJ1-1, with TRBD1 as a possible D gene (6 bases). V was clipped by 7 bases and J by 5 bases, with 17 bases between them. The CDR3 consists of 14 residues. In germline, CDR1 is LNHDA, CDR2 SQIVND (reference sequence). The CDR3 loop is CASKDSEGETEAFF. The CDR3 coding sequence is TGTGCCAGTAAAGATTCCGAGGGGGAGACTGAAGCTTTCTTT. The variable domain in full, completed from reference TRBV19 and TRBJ1-1, reads DGGITQSPKYLFRKEGQNVTLSCEQNLNHDAMYWYRQDPGQGLRLIYYSQIVNDFQKGDIAEGYSVSREKKESFPLTVTSAQKNPTAFYLCASKDSEGETEAFFGQGTRLTVV.